A single sample is the source of the 29 T cell receptor beta chains below, sequenced in a study of a mutant IDH1 vaccine in newly diagnosed glioma. Time point described: baseline, week 1 (first vaccination visit). Treatment given: pre-vaccination baseline after standard-of-care therapy. The data were produced by immunoSEQ multiplex PCR, yet TCRdb's version contains in-frame clones alone and is incomplete. The sample gives 99,000 or so clones, 70% to 90% of which show up once; roughly 0.61% is in the top ten. Sequenced here: PBMCs, sampled from a glioma patient treated with radiotherapy, temozolomide or both. The receptors originated from a woman in her forties or fifties with glioma.

The chain is built from TRBV19 and TRBJ1-5; D unresolved. Trimming took 3 bases from V and 5 from J, leaving 8 bases between them. Per germline, CDR1 LNHDA and CDR2 SQIVND (reference sequence). The CDR3 is made up of 13 amino acids. CDR3 region: CASSITGYQPQHF. DNA of the CDR3: TGTGCCAGTAGTATTACCGGATATCAGCCCCAGCATTTT.

The chain couples TRBV28 to TRBJ2-7; D gene unclear. This CDR3 has 14 residues. V was shortened by 3 bases and J by 3 bases, with 12 bases between the two germline ends. Germline V lookup: CDR1 MDHEN, CDR2 SYDVKM. CDR3: CASSLVGNGYEQYF. The CDR3, as DNA: TGTGCCAGCAGTTTGGTGGGGAATGGCTACGAGCAGTACTTC. The full variable domain, rest sourced from reference TRBV28 and TRBJ2-7, is DVKVTQSSRYLVKRTGEKVFLECVQDMDHENMFWYRQDPGLGLRLIYFSYDVKMKEKGDIPEGYSVSREKKERFSLILESASTNQTSMYLCASSLVGNGYEQYFGPGTRLTVT.

The genes are TRBV28 and TRBJ2-1; D might be TRBD1 (5 bases). V shed 3 bases and J shed 13 bases, with 10 bases lying between them. CDR1 is MDHEN, CDR2 SYDVKM, per germline. The CDR3 is made up of 11 amino acids. CDR3 amino acids: CASSFLQVQFF. The CDR3 bases are TGTGCCAGCAGTTTTCTACAGGTTCAGTTCTTC.

J is TRBJ2-7 and V is TRBV5-1; TRBD1 agrees at 8 bases. The CDR3 is 15 amino acids. Germline V gene data show CDR1 as SGHRS and CDR2 as YFSETQ. V lost 4 bases, J lost 1 base, and 7 bases stayed unmatched. The CDR3: CASSPRTGRSYEQYF. CDR3 nucleotide sequence: TGCGCCAGCAGCCCCCGGACAGGGAGATCCTACGAGCAGTACTTC. Using reference TRBV5-1 and TRBJ2-7 for the parts outside the CDR3, the full variable domain is KAGVTQTPRYLIKTRGQQVTLSCSPISGHRSVSWYQQTPGQGLQFLFEYFSETQRNKGNFPGRFSGRQFSNSRSEMNVSTLELGDSALYLCASSPRTGRSYEQYFGPGTRLTVT.

The V call is TRBV6-5, the J call TRBJ2-3; D not certain. Trimming removed 6 bases from V and 0 bases from J, with 7 bases in between. Germline CDR1 is MNHEY and CDR2 is SVGAGI. The CDR3 is 13 amino acids. CDR3 sequence: CASSKHSTDTQYF. CDR3 DNA sequence: TGTGCCAGCAGCAAACATAGCACAGATACGCAGTATTTT.

The genes are TRBV6-6 and TRBJ1-1, with D tentatively TRBD1 (6 bases). The germline gives CDR1 MNHNY, CDR2 SVGAGI (reference sequence). The CDR3 spans 14 residues. V was clipped by 5 bases and J by 1 base, with 11 bases between them. The CDR3 coding sequence is TGTGCCAGCAGTATTACACAGGGGAACACTGAAGCTTTCTTT. Translation gives CASSITQGNTEAFF.

The chain employs TRBV7-9 and TRBJ2-1; 11 bases line up with TRBD2. Germline loops: CDR1 SEHNR, CDR2 FQNEAQ (reference sequence). The CDR3 is 18 residues long. With V trimmed by 5 bases and J by 6 bases, 15 bases remained unmatched. In DNA, the CDR3 is TGTGCCAGCAGCCGCTCCGGGACTAGCGGTCCCACGGTCAATGAGCAGTTCTTC. Its protein product is CASSRSGTSGPTVNEQFF.

The J gene is TRBJ2-7, the V gene TRBV12-5; TRBD2 aligns across 8 bases. The CDR3 loop spans 16 amino acids. After removal of 2 bases from V and 2 bases from J, the junction contained 8 bases not matched to a gene. Germline-derived CDR1 and CDR2 are LGHNT and FRNRAP. The CDR3 DNA reads TGTGCTAGTGGTTTGCCCGGGGGGGGTTCCACCTACGAGCAGTACTTC. Its protein is CASGLPGGGSTYEQYF.

The rearrangement joins TRBV9 to TRBJ2-1; D tentatively fits TRBD1 or TRBD2 (5 bases each). CDR1 is SGDLS and CDR2 is YYNGEE in the germline V gene. This CDR3 spans 17 amino acids. V was trimmed by 2 bases and J by 3 bases, leaving 18 bases between them. CDR3 nucleotides: TGTGCCAGCAGCGTCTCCTTTGGGACCGACCTCTACAATGAGCAGTTCTTC. This gives the protein CASSVSFGTDLYNEQFF. The full variable domain, with the rest looked up from reference TRBV9 and TRBJ2-1, is DSGVTQTPKHLITATGQRVTLRCSPRSGDLSVYWYQQSLDQGLQFLIQYYNGEERAKGNILERFSAQQFPDLHSELNLSSLELGDSALYFCASSVSFGTDLYNEQFFGPGTRLTVL.

The CDR3 loop is CASSLSGRGYNEQFF. CDR3 sequence (DNA): TGTGCCAGCAGTTTAAGCGGGAGAGGCTACAATGAGCAGTTCTTC. The V and J genes are TRBV28 and TRBJ2-1, with 8 bases aligning to TRBD2. The germline CDR1 and CDR2 sequences are MDHEN and SYDVKM. V trimming: 2 bases; J trimming: 3 bases; junction bases outside the gene matches: 3. The CDR3 length is 15 residues.

This chain joins TRBV11-3 and TRBJ1-1, with a tentative D call TRBD1 (6 bases). The V gene lost 5 bases and the J gene lost 0 bases, with 13 bases spanning the gap. This CDR3 has 15 residues. Germline CDR1 is SGHNT and CDR2 is YENEEA. The CDR3 nucleotides are TGTGCCAGCAGCCTGACAGGAATTTTGAACACTGAAGCTTTCTTT. As protein: CASSLTGILNTEAFF.

This rearrangement joins TRBV7-8 to TRBJ2-5; 11 bases map to TRBD2. V gave up 7 bases and J gave up 3 bases; unmatched junction bases: 7. CDR1 SGHVS and CDR2 FQNEAQ come from the germline V gene. CDR3 length equals 15 residues. CDR3 sequence: CASTRGGLAEETQYF. In DNA form, the CDR3 reads TGTGCCAGCACTAGGGGGGGACTAGCGGAAGAGACCCAGTACTTC. Supplemented by reference TRBV7-8 and TRBJ2-5, the full variable domain reads GAGVSQSPRYKVAKRGQDVALRCDPISGHVSLFWYQQALGQGPEFLTYFQNEAQLDKSGLPSDRFFAERPEGSVSTLKIQRTQQEDSAVYLCASTRGGLAEETQYFGPGTRLLVL.

This clone was observed once. V and J are TRBV27 and TRBJ1-2; D is undetermined. Deletions cut 3 bases from V and 8 bases from J, with 13 bases between. The germline CDR1 and CDR2 sequences are MNHEY and SMNVEV (reference sequence). The CDR3 runs to 13 residues. The CDR3: CASSFSPFGGYTF. In nucleotides, the CDR3 is TGTGCCAGCAGTTTTTCACCTTTTGGGGGCTACACCTTC.

The J gene is TRBJ1-3, the V gene TRBV12-5; the D is unclear. Germline loops: CDR1 LGHNT, CDR2 FRNRAP. Trimming took 7 bases from V and 0 from J, leaving 16 bases between them. This CDR3 has 16 amino acids. The CDR3 DNA reads TGTGCTAGTGCCCCAATCGCTAGCCTCTCTGGAAACACCATATATTTT. This codes for CASAPIASLSGNTIYF. Full variable domain (outside the CDR3, taken from reference TRBV12-5 and TRBJ1-3): DARVTQTPRHKVTEMGQEVTMRCQPILGHNTVFWYRQTMMQGLELLAYFRNRAPLDDSGMPKDRFSAEMPDATLATLKIQPSEPRDSAVYFCASAPIASLSGNTIYFGEGSWLTVV.

This clone was recorded a few times. The J gene is TRBJ2-1, the V gene TRBV7-3; D might be TRBD2 (6 bases). Trimming left V 5 bases short and J 9 bases short, with 17 bases between. This CDR3 is 14 amino acids long. The germline V gene has CDR1 SGHTA and CDR2 FQGTGA. The CDR3 sequence is CASSRDSLIAEQFF. As DNA, the CDR3 is TGTGCCAGCAGCCGGGACTCACTCATCGCTGAGCAGTTCTTC.

The chain carries TRBV27 and TRBJ2-1; D is ambiguous. The V end lost 2 bases, the J end lost 2 bases, and 7 bases lay between the germline ends. Germline V gene lookup returns CDR1 MNHEY and CDR2 SMNVEV (reference sequence). This CDR3 comprises 14 residues. The CDR3 nucleotides are TGTGCCAGCAGTTTAACGAGAGCCTACAATGAGCAGTTCTTC. Translating it yields CASSLTRAYNEQFF.

This clone was detected once. This chain links TRBV19 with TRBJ2-5, with D tentatively TRBD2 (6 bases). The CDR3 loop spans 14 amino acids. Germline-derived CDR1 and CDR2 are LNHDA and SQIVND (reference sequence). The V end was cut by 6 bases, the J end by 5 bases, with 16 bases between. The chain's CDR3 is CASRPRRGRETQYF. The CDR3 DNA is TGTGCCAGTAGACCGAGACGGGGGAGGGAGACCCAGTACTTC.

This rearrangement joins TRBV6-5 to TRBJ2-7; 8 bases line up with TRBD2. Trimming took 0 bases from V and 5 from J; bases not matched to a gene: 6. CDR3 length: 15 residues. CDR1 MNHEY and CDR2 SVGAGI come from the germline V gene. The CDR3, as DNA: TGTGCCAGCAGTTACTCAGGGACTAGTTTCCACGAGCAGTACTTC. Translated, it gives CASSYSGTSFHEQYF.

This chain links TRBV5-1 with TRBJ1-5, with D perhaps TRBD1 (5 bases). V lost 0 bases and J lost 4, with 11 bases in between. Germline V gene lookup returns CDR1 SGHRS and CDR2 YFSETQ. CDR3 length: 15 residues. The CDR3 spells CASSLEGAPNQPQHF. In DNA, the CDR3 is TGCGCCAGCAGCTTGGAAGGGGCTCCTAATCAGCCCCAGCATTTT.

V usage is TRBV27 and J usage is TRBJ2-7, with D perhaps matching TRBD1 (6 bases). CDR1 is MNHEY, CDR2 SMNVEV, per germline (reference sequence). There are 14 residues in the CDR3. V dropped 0 bases and J dropped 3 bases, with 9 bases sitting between them. The CDR3 nucleotides are TGTGCCAGCAGTTTATCGACAGGAAGCTACGAGCAGTACTTC. Amino acids: CASSLSTGSYEQYF.

The chain is built from TRBV27 and TRBJ2-7; 11 bases line up with TRBD2. The ends lost 6 bases at V and 7 bases at J; junction bases unmatched: 5. The CDR3 sequence is 13 residues long. The germline CDR1 and CDR2 sequences are MNHEY and SMNVEV (reference sequence). The CDR3 DNA sequence: TGTGCCAGCAGAACTAGCGGGGGCTATGAGCAGTACTTC. It yields the protein CASRTSGGYEQYF.

V and J are TRBV5-1 and TRBJ1-2, with a weak D call TRBD1 (6 bases). Germline CDR1 is SGHRS and CDR2 is YFSETQ. V dropped 0 bases and J dropped 2 bases, with 20 bases sitting between them. The CDR3 contains 18 residues. The CDR3 loop reads CASSLGDPPQGKNYGYTF. The CDR3 DNA follows: TGCGCCAGCAGCTTGGGCGATCCCCCACAGGGAAAAAACTATGGCTACACCTTC.

The chain is built from TRBV5-1 and TRBJ2-7; 11 bases agree with TRBD1. Unmatched junction bases numbered 7, after V lost 4 bases and J lost 7 bases. Looked up from germline, CDR1 is SGHRS and CDR2 is YFSETQ. CDR3 length: 14 amino acids. The CDR3 loop reads CASSVGQGAEEQYF. The CDR3 region has the DNA TGCGCCAGCAGCGTCGGACAGGGGGCGGAAGAGCAGTACTTC.

The V call is TRBV9, the J call TRBJ1-3; TRBD1 might be the D (5 bases). The CDR3 runs 16 residues. V was clipped by 5 bases and J by 0 bases, with 15 bases between them. Germline loops: CDR1 SGDLS, CDR2 YYNGEE. The CDR3 loop is CASSRDSPSSGNTIYF. CDR3 sequence (DNA): TGTGCCAGCAGTCGGGACTCTCCGAGCTCTGGAAACACCATATATTTT.

The chain recombines TRBV18 with TRBJ2-1, with no clear D. Germline V gives CDR1 KGHSH, CDR2 LQKENI. The CDR3 contains 14 residues. V lost 2 bases, J lost 7 bases, and 12 bases lay in between. CDR3 in amino acids: CASSPGPTRNEQFF. The CDR3 DNA sequence: TGTGCCAGCTCACCAGGGCCTACCCGGAATGAGCAGTTCTTC.

This clone was counted a single time. This chain connects TRBV14 to TRBJ2-1; 11 bases line up with TRBD1. Germline CDR1 reads SGHDN; CDR2 reads FVKESK. CDR3 length equals 17 residues. With 5 bases clipped from V and 0 bases from J, the junction kept 6 bases outside the gene matches. The chain's CDR3 is CASSGQGAVSSYNEQFF. In DNA form, the CDR3 reads TGTGCCAGCAGCGGACAGGGGGCCGTTAGCTCCTACAATGAGCAGTTCTTC.

The chain joins TRBV7-2 to TRBJ2-7; perhaps D is TRBD1 or TRBD2 (6 bases each). V dropped 5 bases and J dropped 6 bases, with 8 bases sitting between them. The CDR3 has 11 residues. Germline loops: CDR1 SGHTA, CDR2 FQGNSA. CDR3 nucleotides: TGTGCCAGCAGCGGAGGGGGCGAGCAGTACTTC. Translation: CASSGGGEQYF.

This clone has only one observation. The gene calls are TRBV30 and TRBJ1-2; no clear D gene. This CDR3 contains 11 residues. Germline loops: CDR1 GTSNPN, CDR2 SVGIG (reference sequence). V was pared by 0 bases and J by 5 bases, with 4 bases between. The CDR3 loop reads CAWSVRYGYTF. The CDR3 DNA is TGTGCCTGGAGTGTACGGTATGGCTACACCTTC. The whole variable domain, remainder taken from reference TRBV30 and TRBJ1-2, is SQTIHQWPATLVQPVGSPLSLECTVEGTSNPNLYWYRQAAGRGLQLLFYSVGIGQISSEVPQNLSASRPQDRQFILSSKKLLLSDSGFYLCAWSVRYGYTFGSGTRLTVV.

This clone has only one observation. This rearrangement joins TRBV18 to TRBJ2-7; weak D call: TRBD1 (5 bases). The CDR3 length is 12 residues. The ends were cut back, 1 base at V and 7 bases at J, with 8 bases in the middle. Germline CDR1 is KGHSH and CDR2 is LQKENI. CDR3 sequence (DNA): TGTGCCAGCTCACCACAGGGGAAGGAGCAGTACTTC. It yields the protein CASSPQGKEQYF.